One sample yielded the 25 T cell receptor beta chains listed below, sequenced in a study of shared clonotypes between healthy human individuals (TCRdb year 2020). The method behind the library was the immunoSEQ multiplex PCR assay. TCRdb carries this immuneACCESS record with in-frame sequences only. Its versions omit some clonotypes, under half of them owing to an unresolved V gene in the studies checked, with the rest unexplained. This sample comprises 2 million or so clones, 95% of them detected only once. Jointly, the top ten make up around 0.13% of the sample. The sample comprised naive CD4+ T cells sorted from blood. The intended sense of this specimen's cell subset or site label: CD45RA+ positively selected. These receptor sequences come from a young man in good health.

This clone showed up just once. The chain carries TRBV7-3 and TRBJ2-1; 9 bases are shared with TRBD1. The germline CDR1 and CDR2 sequences are SGHTA and FQGTGA. CDR3 length equals 16 residues. Trimming at V came to 5 bases and at J to 6 bases, leaving 11 bases not matched to a gene. The CDR3 here is CASSRSPGQGINEQFF. The CDR3 region has the DNA TGTGCCAGCAGCCGCTCCCCGGGACAGGGAATCAATGAGCAGTTCTTC.

V gene TRBV6-6 combines with J gene TRBJ2-7; D not resolved. This CDR3 is built from 12 residues. The germline V gene encodes CDR1 MNHNY and CDR2 SVGAGI (reference sequence). Trimming took off 2 bases at V and 5 bases at J, with 7 bases between the two ends. CDR3 sequence: CASSYPMDEQYF. The CDR3 nucleotides are TGTGCCAGCAGTTACCCGATGGACGAGCAGTACTTC.

This chain uses TRBV7-2 with TRBJ2-7; D remains unclear. The CDR3 totals 13 residues. The germline gives CDR1 SGHTA, CDR2 FQGNSA. The ends were cut back, 5 bases at V and 3 bases at J, with 11 bases in the middle. Here the CDR3 DNA reads TGTGCCAGCAGCAGAGGCACTTTCTACGAGCAGTACTTC. It is translated as CASSRGTFYEQYF.

On this clone: The junction and the germline gene differ at one end; a read error may be behind it. The chain has TRBV19 and TRBJ1-2; 9 bases match TRBD1. The CDR3 has 14 residues. Germline loops: CDR1 LNHDA, CDR2 SQIVND (reference sequence). The CDR3: CASSTPGQGGEILF. As DNA, the CDR3 is TGTGCCAGTAGTACTCCGGGACAGGGTGGAGAAATCCTCTTC.

About this clone itself: Other DNA sequences from this sample encode an identical CDR3 as well. This chain joins TRBV20-1 and TRBJ1-2, with TRBD1 as a possible D gene (6 bases). CDR3 length: 10 amino acids. V was shortened by 5 bases and J by 8 bases, with 9 bases between the two germline ends. The germline gives CDR1 DFQATT, CDR2 SNEGSKA (reference sequence). The CDR3 protein is CSAYRDGYTF. The CDR3 DNA is TGCAGTGCTTACAGGGACGGCTACACCTTC.

The J gene is TRBJ1-6, the V gene TRBV10-3; D not resolved. Germline CDR1 ENHRY, CDR2 SYGVKD. Deletions cut 8 bases from V and 7 bases from J, with 18 bases between. The CDR3 loop spans 15 amino acids. The CDR3 bases are TGTGCCATCGGCCGAAGTGGGGTCGCGAATTCACCCCTCCACTTT. Translated, it gives CAIGRSGVANSPLHF.

The rearrangement links TRBV7-2 to TRBJ1-3; maybe TRBD1 (6 bases). V lost 1 base to trimming and J lost 4 bases, with 11 bases between them. Germline CDR1 SGHTA, CDR2 FQGNSA. The CDR3 consists of 15 residues. The CDR3 reads CASSLDRVRGNTIYF. Written as DNA, the CDR3 is TGTGCCAGCAGCTTAGACAGGGTGAGAGGAAACACCATATATTTT.

This sequence joins TRBV30 and TRBJ1-4; 8 bases line up with TRBD1. The CDR3 spans 13 residues. The V segment lost 3 bases and the J segment 3 bases; nucleotides outside the gene matches: 0. Germline-derived CDR1 and CDR2 are GTSNPN and SVGIG (reference sequence). CDR3: CAWSRGPNEKLFF. CDR3 nucleotide sequence: TGTGCCTGGAGCAGGGGGCCTAATGAAAAACTGTTTTTT.

The V gene is TRBV18, the J gene TRBJ2-7; tentative D call: TRBD1 (5 bases). The CDR3 totals 16 residues. Germline assignment: CDR1 KGHSH and CDR2 LQKENI. Deletions cut 6 bases from V and 1 base from J, with 19 bases between. CDR3 loop: CASSPNSIQASYEQYF. The CDR3 nucleotides are TGTGCCAGCTCCCCGAACAGTATACAGGCGTCCTACGAGCAGTACTTC.

The chain has TRBV6-6 and TRBJ1-4; D may be TRBD1 (5 bases). V lost 6 bases and J 4 bases, leaving 9 bases between the germline ends. This CDR3 is 13 amino acids long. The V gene's germline CDR1 is MNHNY and CDR2 SVGAGI (reference sequence). The CDR3 DNA sequence: TGTGCCAGCAGGGGACTATATAATGAAAAACTGTTTTTT. Translation: CASRGLYNEKLFF.

Turning to this clone: The sample carries other DNA sequences with the same CDR3. This chain links TRBV6-1 with TRBJ1-5; D uncertain. V was shortened by 2 bases and J by 5 bases, with 4 bases between the two germline ends. The CDR3 length is 12 residues. Germline V CDR1 and CDR2: MNHNS, SASEGT. The CDR3 region is CASSEPYQPQHF. The CDR3 DNA is TGTGCCAGCAGTGAACCTTATCAGCCCCAGCATTTT.

This chain links TRBV18 with TRBJ2-2; the D is unclear. The length of the CDR3 is 15 residues. Trimming took off 3 bases at V and 2 bases at J, with 10 bases between the two ends. Germline V lookup: CDR1 KGHSH, CDR2 LQKENI. CDR3 amino acids: CASSPLIANTGELFF. CDR3 DNA sequence: TGTGCCAGCTCACCGCTAATTGCCAACACCGGGGAGCTGTTTTTT.

V gene TRBV2 combines with J gene TRBJ1-2; 8 bases agree with TRBD1. V lost 7 bases to trimming and J lost 4 bases; unmatched junction nucleotides: 11. CDR1 SNHLY and CDR2 FYNNEI come from the germline V gene. The CDR3 has 15 amino acids. In nucleotides, the CDR3 is TGTGCCAGCAACGAACAGGGGGAGGGTCTCTATGGCTACACCTTC. Its protein is CASNEQGEGLYGYTF.

The chain uses TRBV2 and TRBJ2-7; 8 bases are a match to TRBD1. This CDR3 region has 14 residues. V was clipped by 11 bases and J by 4 bases; unmatched bases: 13. In germline, CDR1 is SNHLY, CDR2 FYNNEI. CDR3 residues: CAGSRQGMFYEQYF. In nucleotides, the CDR3 is TGTGCCGGGTCCAGACAGGGGATGTTTTACGAGCAGTACTTC.

A note on this clone: This specimen includes other DNA sequences encoding the same CDR3. CDR3 sequence (DNA): TGTGCCACCAGCCGAGGGGGGACAGGGGCCGAGCAGTACTTC. Translated, it gives CATSRGGTGAEQYF. The V gene is TRBV15, the J gene TRBJ2-7; 10 nucleotides line up with TRBD1. This CDR3 has 14 residues. Germline loops: CDR1 LNHNV, CDR2 YYDKDF (reference sequence). V dropped 5 bases and J dropped 6; count of bases not matched to a gene: 7.

The genes are TRBV6-5 and TRBJ1-1, with a possible D match to TRBD1 (6 bases). The ends were cut back, 1 base at V and 4 bases at J, with 16 bases in the middle. Germline values: CDR1 MNHEY, CDR2 SVGAGI. This CDR3 has 16 amino acids. The CDR3 region is CASSYLGVRGSTEAFF. Written as DNA, the CDR3 is TGTGCCAGCAGTTACTTAGGGGTAAGGGGGAGCACTGAAGCTTTCTTT.

This clone was seen just once. This sequence joins TRBV27 and TRBJ2-7, with D perhaps assigned TRBD1 or TRBD2 (6 bases each). The CDR3 sequence is 13 residues long. Germline assignment: CDR1 MNHEY and CDR2 SMNVEV (reference sequence). V dropped 5 bases and J dropped 5 bases, with 13 bases sitting between them. The CDR3 sequence is CASSRTGANEQYF. In nucleotides, the CDR3 is TGTGCCAGCAGTAGAACGGGGGCAAACGAGCAGTACTTC.

The V call is TRBV6-6, the J call TRBJ1-5, with 7 nucleotides matching TRBD1. The junction had 9 bases not matched to a gene; V was cut back by 2 bases and J by 5 bases. Germline V lookup: CDR1 MNHNY, CDR2 SVGAGI (reference sequence). This CDR3 comprises 16 residues. The CDR3 spells CASSYRSGTDYQPQHF. CDR3 sequence (DNA): TGTGCCAGCAGTTACCGCTCCGGGACAGACTATCAGCCCCAGCATTTT.

Turning to this clone: One junction end disagrees with the germline gene, perhaps due to a read error. The sample has other DNA sequences that encode this CDR3 too. The chain carries TRBV5-4 and TRBJ2-7; D is ambiguous. Germline V gene lookup returns CDR1 SGHNT and CDR2 YYREEE (reference sequence). CDR3 size: 12 residues. CDR3 region: CASSFDSHEQYF. The DNA of the CDR3 is TGTGCCAGCAGCTTTGACTCCCACGAGCAGTACTTC.

The chain links TRBV20-1 to TRBJ1-2; no firm D call. The CDR3 has 11 residues. V was clipped by 6 bases and J by 5 bases, with 10 bases between them. Per the germline V gene, CDR1 is DFQATT and CDR2 is SNEGSKA (reference sequence). The CDR3 sequence is CSAGPLYGYTF. As DNA, the CDR3 is TGCAGTGCCGGGCCACTATATGGCTACACCTTC.

In nucleotides, the CDR3 is TGCGCCAGCAGTGAGGGTTCGGGCAGCCTCTCCTACGAGCAGTACTTC. Amino acid sequence: CASSEGSGSLSYEQYF. The rearrangement uses TRBV10-1 and TRBJ2-5; D not certain. The J call is doubtful: the DNA matches TRBJ2-7 better. Germline CDR1 reads WNHNN; CDR2 reads SYGVQD (reference sequence). CDR3 size: 16 residues.

A few counts support this clone. V is TRBV28 and J is TRBJ2-7; tentatively, D is TRBD2 (7 bases). With 4 bases removed from V and 4 bases from J, the gap between germline ends came to 17 bases. The germline V gene encodes CDR1 MDHEN and CDR2 SYDVKM. CDR3 size: 15 residues. This CDR3 is CASSSLGGGRYEQYF. The CDR3 coding sequence is TGTGCCAGCAGTTCCCTTGGGGGGGGGCGGTACGAGCAGTACTTC.

The chain uses TRBV10-3 and TRBJ1-4; D is unclear. Per germline, CDR1 ENHRY and CDR2 SYGVKD. The CDR3 spans 13 residues. V lost 4 bases and J lost 0, with 3 bases in between. CDR3 in amino acids: CAISVSTNEKLFF. The CDR3 coding sequence is TGTGCCATCAGTGTTTCAACTAATGAAAAACTGTTTTTT.

The V gene is TRBV14, the J gene TRBJ1-6; D remains ambiguous. V was clipped by 0 bases and J by 11 bases, with 8 bases between them. The CDR3 sequence is 13 residues long. Germline-derived CDR1 and CDR2 are SGHDN and FVKESK. The chain's CDR3 is CASSQDLRAPLHF. The CDR3 DNA follows: TGTGCCAGCAGCCAAGATCTTAGGGCACCCCTCCACTTT. Variable domain in full (rest from reference TRBV14 and TRBJ1-6): EAGVTQFPSHSVIEKGQTVTLRCDPISGHDNLYWYRRVMGKEIKFLLHFVKESKQDESGMPNNRFLAERTGGTYSTLKVQPAELEDSGVYFCASSQDLRAPLHFGNGTRLTVT.

As regards this clone: Other nucleotide sequences from this sample produce the same CDR3. The rearrangement joins TRBV5-6 to TRBJ2-4; 7 bases fit TRBD1. The germline CDR1 and CDR2 sequences are SGHDT and YYEEEE. The CDR3 has 14 amino acids. V lost 4 bases, J lost 1 base, and 2 bases stayed unmatched. CDR3 in DNA: TGTGCCAGCAGCGTGGACAGGGCCAAAAACATTCAGTACTTC. This encodes CASSVDRAKNIQYF.